One and the same sample provided the 29 T cell receptor beta chains below, sequenced in a study of persistence of HIV-infected CD4 T cells. Sequencing used immunoSEQ version 4 in survey mode. Assay: immunoSEQ multiplex PCR; the TCRdb copy retains only in-frame clones and omits some. The table has about 33,000 clones, around four fifths seen once; the top ten hold roughly 1%. Antigens of these TCRs are unknown. The stimulus was an HIV-1 Gag 15-mer peptide pool, about 1 ug/peptide/mL. CD40L-negative CD69-negative CD45RO-high memory CD4+ T cells were sorted as populations depleted of antigen-responding cells. This specimen was cultured CD4+ T cells from PBMCs, taken from a patient who received antiretroviral therapy. The receptor source for this set is an adult with HIV. The donor label of this sample is uncertain.

The chain couples TRBV7-3 to TRBJ2-3; TRBD1 might be the D (5 bases). Germline V gene sequence: CDR1 SGHTA, CDR2 FQGTGA. Trimming stripped 9 bases from V and 9 bases from J, with 19 bases between. The CDR3 covers 13 residues. The CDR3 protein is CASSPARDRTQYF. CDR3 bases: TGTGCCAGTAGTCCTGCCAGGGATCGGACGCAGTATTTT.

V and J are TRBV6-5 and TRBJ2-3; 7 nucleotides align to TRBD2. This CDR3 has 14 residues. The J segment lost 2 bases and the V segment lost 6 bases, leaving 5 bases of the junction unmatched. Germline CDR1 MNHEY, CDR2 SVGAGI. This chain's CDR3 is CASSKGLHTDTQYF. The CDR3 DNA reads TGTGCCAGCAGCAAGGGACTACACACAGATACGCAGTATTTT.

This sequence joins TRBV6-2 or TRBV6-3 and TRBJ1-2; the D gene is possibly TRBD1 (5 bases). CDR1 is MNHEY and CDR2 is SVGEGT in the germline V gene. The germline V and J ends were trimmed by 5 bases and 6 bases, with 16 bases remaining between them. The CDR3 covers 14 residues. CDR3 in DNA: TGTGCCAGCAGTGGCCAGACACGGGGGGATGGCTACACCTTC. This sequence encodes CASSGQTRGDGYTF.

This chain connects TRBV5-4 to TRBJ2-3; D possibly matches TRBD1 or TRBD2 (7 bases each). The CDR3 is made up of 16 amino acids. Germline V gives CDR1 SGHNT, CDR2 YYREEE (reference sequence). The V and J ends lost 4 bases and 2 bases respectively, with 17 bases between them. The DNA for the CDR3 is TGTGCCAGCAGCCCAGGGGGGGTGGGGGCCACAGATACGCAGTATTTT. It specifies CASSPGGVGATDTQYF.

The chain combines TRBV24-1 with TRBJ1-2, with 9 bases identical to TRBD1. This CDR3 has 16 residues. Germline V gives CDR1 KGHDR, CDR2 SFDVKD. V lost 12 bases, J lost 6 bases, and 19 bases stayed unmatched. In DNA, the CDR3 is TGTGCCGCCGGGTCGGGACAGGGATTAGGGCAGGATGGCTACACCTTC. Its translation is CAAGSGQGLGQDGYTF.

The gene calls are TRBV30 and TRBJ2-1; 7 nucleotides match TRBD1. Germline V lookup: CDR1 GTSNPN, CDR2 SVGIG (reference sequence). With V trimmed by 0 bases and J by 3 bases, 5 bases remained unmatched. This CDR3 spans 15 amino acids. The CDR3 DNA reads as TGTGCCTGGAGTGTACGGGACAGAAGCTACAATGAGCAGTTCTTC. Translated, it gives CAWSVRDRSYNEQFF.

The chain employs TRBV3-1 (or the pseudogene TRBV3-2) and TRBJ1-4; no clear D gene. Germline CDR1 LGHDT, CDR2 YNNKEL (reference sequence). The V gene lost 5 bases and the J gene lost 3 bases, with 10 bases spanning the gap. CDR3 length: 14 residues. The CDR3 region is CASSERAPNEKLFF. In nucleotides, the CDR3 is TGTGCCAGCAGCGAACGGGCCCCTAATGAAAAACTGTTTTTT.

CDR3 DNA sequence: TGCGCCAGCAGCTTGGAAGGGGGGCTCTCCTACAATGAGCAGTTCTTC. Its protein is CASSLEGGLSYNEQFF. This chain joins TRBV5-1 and TRBJ2-1; tentatively, D is TRBD1 or TRBD2 (6 bases each). Germline CDR1 reads SGHRS; CDR2 reads YFSETQ. The CDR3 spans 16 residues. Trimming shortened V by 0 bases and J by 0 bases, and 10 bases separated the two germline ends.

J is TRBJ2-1 and V is TRBV3-1 (or the pseudogene TRBV3-2); 11 positions match TRBD2. This CDR3 is built from 16 residues. Germline CDR1 reads LGHDT; CDR2 reads YNNKEL (reference sequence). J gave up 4 bases and V 1 base, and 3 bases lay outside the gene matches. CDR3 region: CASSQGGTSGYNEQFF. Written as DNA, the CDR3 is TGTGCCAGCAGCCAAGGGGGGACTAGCGGTTACAATGAGCAGTTCTTC.

Only one count was recorded for this clone. The chain is built from TRBV14 and TRBJ1-4; no clear D. Trimming took 0 bases from V and 7 from J, leaving 15 bases between them. Germline V gives CDR1 SGHDN, CDR2 FVKESK. The CDR3 consists of 16 residues. This CDR3 is CASSQDQKGFVEKLFF. The CDR3 nucleotides read TGTGCCAGCAGCCAAGATCAAAAAGGGTTTGTTGAAAAACTGTTTTTT.

The chain carries TRBV29-1 and TRBJ2-5; 7 bases line up with TRBD1. The J segment lost 2 bases and the V segment lost 4 bases, leaving 4 bases of the junction unmatched. The CDR3 runs 13 residues. In germline, CDR1 is SQVTM, CDR2 ANQGSEA. Here the CDR3 DNA reads TGCAGCGTTGGACAGGGCAGTCAAGAGACCCAGTACTTC. Translation gives CSVGQGSQETQYF.

The gene calls are TRBV7-3 and TRBJ2-2; no clear D. The CDR3 length is 12 residues. Germline V gene sequence: CDR1 SGHTA, CDR2 FQGTGA. The V end lost 5 bases, the J end lost 8 bases, and 9 bases lay between the germline ends. The CDR3 DNA is TGTGCCAGCAGCGCGACGGCGGGGGAGCTGTTTTTT. It specifies CASSATAGELFF.

The chain couples TRBV6-5 to TRBJ1-5; possible D gene TRBD1, 5 bases. Germline V lookup: CDR1 MNHEY, CDR2 SVGAGI. CDR3 size: 15 residues. The V gene lost 7 bases and the J gene lost 0 bases, with 13 bases spanning the gap. The CDR3 bases are TGTGCCAGCACCTGGGACCGAGCTAGCAATCAGCCCCAGCATTTT. Amino acid sequence: CASTWDRASNQPQHF.

This sequence joins TRBV3-1 (or the pseudogene TRBV3-2) and TRBJ2-5; no clear D. CDR1 and CDR2 from the germline V gene are LGHDT and YNNKEL (reference sequence). This CDR3 has 15 residues. V lost 0 bases to trimming and J lost 2 bases, with 10 bases between them. This CDR3 is CASSQDPRAQETQYF. Written as DNA, the CDR3 is TGTGCCAGCAGCCAAGATCCCCGGGCTCAAGAGACCCAGTACTTC.

This rearrangement joins TRBV5-1 to TRBJ1-1, with 9 bases matching TRBD1. Trimming cost V 3 bases and J 4 bases; bases outside gene matches: 4. Looked up from germline, CDR1 is SGHRS and CDR2 is YFSETQ. This CDR3 spans 14 amino acids. The CDR3 spells CASSYKTGGTEAFF. DNA of the CDR3: TGCGCCAGCAGCTACAAGACAGGGGGCACTGAAGCTTTCTTT.

This chain links TRBV10-3 with TRBJ2-3; D remains ambiguous. V was pared by 8 bases and J by 1 base, with 7 bases between. The germline gives CDR1 ENHRY, CDR2 SYGVKD. This CDR3 contains 12 residues. The CDR3: CAISSRTDTQYF. The CDR3, as DNA: TGTGCCATCTCCAGTCGCACAGATACGCAGTATTTT.

This chain's CDR3 is CSASTRGHGELFF. The CDR3 nucleotides are TGCAGTGCTAGTACTAGGGGGCACGGGGAGCTGTTTTTT. The chain employs TRBV20-1 and TRBJ2-2, with 7 bases identical to TRBD1. CDR1 and CDR2 from the germline V gene are DFQATT and SNEGSKA (reference sequence). The CDR3 totals 13 residues. The trim removed 3 bases at V and 7 bases at J, leaving 5 bases unmatched.

The gene calls are TRBV12-3 or TRBV12-4 and TRBJ2-7, with unresolved D. CDR3 size: 13 residues. V was shortened by 1 base and J by 2 bases, with 6 bases between the two germline ends. CDR3 bases: TGTGCCAGCAGTTTAGAATGGACCTACGAGCAGTACTTC. Its protein product is CASSLEWTYEQYF.

The rearrangement links TRBV6-5 to TRBJ1-2; D is undetermined. The V end was cut by 2 bases, the J end by 6 bases, with 16 bases between. This CDR3 comprises 15 residues. CDR1 and CDR2 from the germline V gene are MNHEY and SVGAGI. CDR3 sequence: CASSYGLHDGNGYTF. The CDR3 DNA reads TGTGCCAGCAGTTACGGCCTCCACGACGGAAATGGCTACACCTTC.

This chain uses TRBV30 with TRBJ2-1; 11 bases match TRBD2. Losses at the gene ends were 2 bases for V and 3 bases for J; bases not matched to a gene: 6. CDR1 is GTSNPN and CDR2 is SVGIG in the germline V gene (reference sequence). This CDR3 spans 16 amino acids. In DNA, the CDR3 is TGTGCCTGGAGTAGGGGACTAGCGGACATCTACAATGAGCAGTTCTTC. Translating gives CAWSRGLADIYNEQFF.

The V and J genes are TRBV6-5 and TRBJ2-3; 9 bases are a match to TRBD2. From germline, CDR1 is MNHEY and CDR2 SVGAGI. The CDR3 is 15 amino acids. Trimming at V came to 7 bases and at J to 3 bases, leaving 8 bases not matched to a gene. The CDR3 DNA is TGTGCCAGCACCCACGGAGCGGGGGGAACAGATACGCAGTATTTT. Amino acids: CASTHGAGGTDTQYF.

V usage is TRBV12-5 and J usage is TRBJ2-2, with a tentative D call TRBD2 (5 bases). Germline V CDR1 and CDR2: LGHNT, FRNRAP. The V and J ends lost 6 bases and 6 bases respectively, with 17 bases between them. The CDR3 is 15 amino acids. The DNA for the CDR3 is TGTGCTAGTGGCATCTCCTGGGAGTATCCCGGGGAGCTGTTTTTT. This encodes CASGISWEYPGELFF.

This clone was recorded only once. The rearrangement joins TRBV5-1 to TRBJ2-7; D not certain. This CDR3 has 15 amino acids. Deletions cut 0 bases from V and 2 bases from J, with 12 bases between. In germline, CDR1 is SGHRS, CDR2 YFSETQ. CDR3 nucleotide sequence: TGCGCCAGCAGCTTGGGGCAGGCTCAAACCTACGAGCAGTACTTC. Translated, it gives CASSLGQAQTYEQYF.

This clone was picked up one time. The chain joins TRBV6-5 to TRBJ1-2, with 9 bases lining up with TRBD1. V lost 5 bases to trimming and J lost 7 bases; unmatched junction nucleotides: 5. CDR3 length: 13 residues. Looked up from germline, CDR1 is MNHEY and CDR2 is SVGAGI. CDR3 bases: TGTGCCAGCAGTCGAACGGACAGGGGTGGCTACACCTTC. Translation gives CASSRTDRGGYTF.

The rearrangement links TRBV25-1 to TRBJ1-2; the D is unclear. This CDR3 spans 12 amino acids. Germline V gene lookup returns CDR1 MGHDK and CDR2 SYGVNS. V was shortened by 3 bases and J by 8 bases, with 10 bases between the two germline ends. In DNA form, the CDR3 reads TGTGCCAGCAGTGAGACATACAGCGGCTACACCTTC. Translated: CASSETYSGYTF.

The chain employs TRBV19 and TRBJ1-2; possibly TRBD1 for D (5 bases). There are 15 residues in the CDR3. CDR1 and CDR2 from the germline V gene are LNHDA and SQIVND (reference sequence). The V end was cut by 9 bases, the J end by 4 bases, with 21 bases between. Here the CDR3 DNA reads TGTGCCAGCAACCCTCAGGGCCTATCCGTCTATGGCTACACCTTC. It is translated as CASNPQGLSVYGYTF.

CDR3 region: CASSLEPGLVYGYTF. The CDR3, as DNA: TGTGCCAGCAGCTTAGAACCAGGGCTCGTCTATGGCTACACCTTC. The chain combines TRBV7-3 with TRBJ1-2; weak D call: TRBD1 (5 bases). Germline V lookup: CDR1 SGHTA, CDR2 FQGTGA. V lost 2 bases and J lost 4, with 14 bases in between. This CDR3 has 15 amino acids.

CDR3 loop: CASSARDHPLLGYTF. The CDR3 nucleotides are TGTGCCAGCAGCGCCCGGGATCATCCTCTCCTCGGCTACACCTTC. The chain links TRBV9 to TRBJ1-2; D gene uncertain. Germline lookup yields CDR1 SGDLS and CDR2 YYNGEE. The CDR3 spans 15 residues. V was clipped by 3 bases and J by 8 bases, with 20 bases between them. Based on the CDR3 plus reference TRBV9 and TRBJ1-2, the full variable domain is DSGVTQTPKHLITATGQRVTLRCSPRSGDLSVYWYQQSLDQGLQFLIQYYNGEERAKGNILERFSAQQFPDLHSELNLSSLELGDSALYFCASSARDHPLLGYTFGSGTRLTVV.

The V and J genes are TRBV9 and TRBJ1-1, with TRBD1 matching 9 bases. The germline gives CDR1 SGDLS, CDR2 YYNGEE. V lost 0 bases to trimming and J lost 7 bases; unmatched junction nucleotides: 4. CDR3 length equals 14 residues. CDR3 in DNA: TGTGCCAGCAGCGTAGGCACAGGGGGCTATGAAGCTTTCTTT. Its protein is CASSVGTGGYEAFF.